These 18 T cell receptor beta chains were sequenced from one sample in a study of cytomegalovirus exposure and HLA in healthy donors. 60 Vbeta and 13 Jbeta primers were used in PCR. The protocol was immunoSEQ multiplex PCR, while the TCRdb copy is restricted to in-frame clones and leaves out a portion. The table includes about 180,000 clones, 82% detected once. The sample comprised PBMCs. These receptors came from a man aged 40-50 years in good health and CMV-seronegative.

V and J are TRBV7-6 and TRBJ2-7, with a weak D call TRBD1 (5 bases). V lost 5 bases, J lost 2 bases, and 10 bases lay in between. Germline lookup yields CDR1 SGHVS and CDR2 FNYEAQ. This CDR3 is 13 amino acids long. The CDR3 sequence is CASSPQGTYEQYF. CDR3 nucleotide sequence: TGTGCCAGCAGCCCCCAGGGCACCTACGAGCAGTACTTC.

V usage is TRBV14 and J usage is TRBJ2-6, with 7 bases aligning to TRBD1. The germline V gene has CDR1 SGHDN and CDR2 FVKESK. The length of the CDR3 is 17 residues. V lost 2 bases, J lost 0 bases, and 4 bases stayed unmatched. CDR3 sequence reads: CASSQPGQSSGANVLTF. CDR3 nucleotides: TGTGCCAGCAGCCAACCGGGACAGAGCTCTGGGGCCAACGTCCTGACTTTC.

This sequence joins TRBV6-5 and TRBJ2-5, with a possible D match to TRBD1 (6 bases). V lost 6 bases to trimming and J lost 5 bases, with 13 bases between them. Germline-derived CDR1 and CDR2 are MNHEY and SVGAGI. There are 13 residues in the CDR3. The CDR3 DNA reads TGTGCCAGCAGACCCGACAGGCGGGAGACCCAGTACTTC. It specifies CASRPDRRETQYF.

CDR3 amino acids: CASSDPGDRILFTDTQYF. The CDR3 DNA is TGCGCCAGCAGTGACCCAGGGGACAGGATACTATTCACAGATACGCAGTATTTT. The rearrangement joins TRBV10-1 to TRBJ2-3; 8 bases are a match to TRBD1. The CDR3 consists of 18 residues. After removal of 3 bases from V and 2 bases from J, the junction contained 13 bases not matched to a gene. The germline CDR1 and CDR2 sequences are WNHNN and SYGVQD (reference sequence).

V usage is TRBV5-8 and J usage is TRBJ1-5, with D maybe TRBD1 (6 bases). The V end was cut by 2 bases, the J end by 4 bases, with 7 bases between. Germline CDR1 SGHTS, CDR2 YDEGEE. The CDR3 extends over 13 amino acids. The CDR3 DNA is TGTGCCAGCAGCTTCCAGGGGAATCAGCCCCAGCATTTT. It encodes CASSFQGNQPQHF.

The gene calls are TRBV5-1 and TRBJ2-2; TRBD1 agrees at 7 bases. The V segment lost 3 bases and the J segment 6 bases; nucleotides outside the gene matches: 8. Germline V lookup: CDR1 SGHRS, CDR2 YFSETQ. The CDR3 loop spans 15 amino acids. The CDR3 loop is CASSSRGLNAGELFF. CDR3 in DNA: TGCGCCAGCAGCTCTAGGGGGCTAAACGCCGGGGAGCTGTTTTTT.

V gene TRBV5-4 combines with J gene TRBJ2-5; 7 positions match TRBD2. Germline V gene sequence: CDR1 SGHNT, CDR2 YYREEE (reference sequence). The CDR3 totals 15 residues. The trim removed 2 bases at V and 1 base at J, leaving 5 bases unmatched. The CDR3 loop is CASSLSGGRQETQYF. Here the CDR3 DNA reads TGTGCCAGCAGCTTATCGGGAGGCCGCCAAGAGACCCAGTACTTC.

This clone has just one count. V usage is TRBV7-3 and J usage is TRBJ2-2; TRBD1 matches at 7 bases. The ends lost 5 bases at V and 4 bases at J; junction bases unmatched: 7. CDR1 and CDR2 from the germline V gene are SGHTA and FQGTGA. There are 15 residues in the CDR3. CDR3 in DNA: TGTGCCAGCAGCCAAGGGACAGCCCCCACCGGGGAGCTGTTTTTT. It codes for CASSQGTAPTGELFF. The complete variable domain, with remaining parts taken from reference TRBV7-3 and TRBJ2-2, reads GAGVSQTPSNKVTEKGKYVELRCDPISGHTALYWYRQSLGQGPEFLIYFQGTGAADDSGLPNDRFFAVRPEGSVSTLKIQRTERGDSAVYLCASSQGTAPTGELFFGEGSRLTVL.

The gene calls are TRBV5-4 and TRBJ1-1; maybe TRBD1 (6 bases). Germline V gene data show CDR1 as SGHNT and CDR2 as YYREEE (reference sequence). The CDR3 length is 13 residues. The germline V and J ends were trimmed by 3 bases and 5 bases, with 11 bases remaining between them. The CDR3 protein is CASSSTRGTEAFF. The CDR3 bases are TGTGCCAGCAGCTCCACCAGGGGAACTGAAGCTTTCTTT.

The sample holds one count of this clone. The chain recombines TRBV9 with TRBJ2-7; D is unclear. CDR1 and CDR2 (germline): SGDLS, YYNGEE. The CDR3 length is 12 residues. V was shortened by 5 bases and J by 6 bases, with 12 bases between the two germline ends. The DNA for the CDR3 is TGTGCCAGCAGTACTCCGGGTGGCGAGCAGTACTTC. It translates to CASSTPGGEQYF.

This chain connects TRBV6-5 to TRBJ1-4, with a possible D match to TRBD1 (6 bases). This CDR3 contains 15 residues. Germline CDR1 MNHEY, CDR2 SVGAGI. V dropped 0 bases and J dropped 10 bases, with 15 bases sitting between them. CDR3 DNA: TGTGCCAGCAGTTACTCGGAGCAGGGGTTGGGAAAACTGTTTTTT. Residues: CASSYSEQGLGKLFF.

The V call is TRBV4-3, the J call TRBJ2-5; TRBD2 agrees at 11 bases. TRBJ2-7 matches the DNA end more closely, so the J call is doubtful. This CDR3 has 17 residues. Per the germline V gene, CDR1 is LGHNA and CDR2 is YSLEER. The CDR3 spells CASSQGRSGRGSYEQYF. The CDR3 bases are TGCGCCAGCAGCCAAGGTCGTAGCGGGAGGGGCTCCTACGAGCAGTACTTC.

In its sample, this clone was seen a few times. V gene TRBV5-3 combines with J gene TRBJ2-2; no reliable D call. TRBV5-3 is treated as an ORF (open reading frame) with a function not yet certain. The CDR3 length is 18 residues. V was pared by 0 bases and J by 4 bases, with 19 bases between. Here the CDR3 reads CARSLGGIGAPGTGELFF. CDR3 sequence (DNA): TGTGCCAGAAGCTTGGGAGGCATAGGAGCCCCGGGCACCGGGGAGCTGTTTTTT.

This chain links TRBV30 with TRBJ1-1, with a possible D match to TRBD1 (5 bases). Germline CDR1 and CDR2: GTSNPN and SVGIG (reference sequence). Deletions cut 4 bases from V and 8 bases from J, with 11 bases between. The CDR3 runs to 11 residues. In DNA form, the CDR3 reads TGTGCCTGGACTTGGGGCAGCGAAGCTTTCTTT. Translating gives CAWTWGSEAFF.

The rearrangement links TRBV7-8 to TRBJ2-7; TRBD1 matches at 8 bases. The CDR3 is made up of 17 amino acids. Trimming cost V 5 bases and J 1 base; bases outside gene matches: 13. CDR1 and CDR2 (germline): SGHVS, FQNEAQ. The CDR3 here is CASSPRTIGTGSYEQYF. CDR3 bases: TGTGCCAGCAGCCCCCGAACCATCGGGACAGGATCCTACGAGCAGTACTTC. Filled out from reference TRBV7-8 and TRBJ2-7, the complete variable domain reads GAGVSQSPRYKVAKRGQDVALRCDPISGHVSLFWYQQALGQGPEFLTYFQNEAQLDKSGLPSDRFFAERPEGSVSTLKIQRTQQEDSAVYLCASSPRTIGTGSYEQYFGPGTRLTVT.

V and J are TRBV11-2 and TRBJ1-1; 7 nucleotides line up with TRBD1. V was pared by 4 bases and J by 3 bases, with 8 bases of the junction left unmatched. Germline V lookup: CDR1 SGHAT, CDR2 FQNNGV. This CDR3 has 15 residues. The CDR3 nucleotides read TGTGCCAGCAGCTCACCTCGACAGGGCTACACTGAAGCTTTCTTT. It translates to CASSSPRQGYTEAFF.

This chain connects TRBV30 to TRBJ1-2; TRBD1 is a possible D gene (5 bases). The CDR3 covers 12 residues. Germline lookup yields CDR1 GTSNPN and CDR2 SVGIG (reference sequence). V was cut by 0 bases and J by 10 bases, with 12 bases left in between. CDR3 nucleotide sequence: TGTGCCTGGAGTGTCCAGACAGATGACTACACCTTC. Its translation: CAWSVQTDDYTF. The whole variable domain, remainder taken from reference TRBV30 and TRBJ1-2, is SQTIHQWPATLVQPVGSPLSLECTVEGTSNPNLYWYRQAAGRGLQLLFYSVGIGQISSEVPQNLSASRPQDRQFILSSKKLLLSDSGFYLCAWSVQTDDYTFGSGTRLTVV.

The genes are TRBV10-1 and TRBJ2-7; D uncertain. Looked up from germline, CDR1 is WNHNN and CDR2 is SYGVQD (reference sequence). CDR3 size: 16 residues. Deletions cut 4 bases from V and 3 bases from J, with 19 bases between. The CDR3 DNA reads as TGCGCCAGCAGTGCCGATGGCCCCGTCCTTATCTACGAGCAGTACTTC. Residues: CASSADGPVLIYEQYF.